This entry features one T cell receptor (beta chain) sequence. This specimen belongs to a study of blood T cell repertoires in COVID-19. About the study: From T cells, B-cell-depleted T cells, or PBMCs came the material, which was cDNA or gDNA.

Germline V lookup: CDR1 ENHRY, CDR2 SYGVKD. Losses at the gene ends were 0 bases for V and 2 bases for J; bases not matched to a gene: 6. The CDR3 is made up of 16 amino acids. Original processing methods: From reference gene primer amplification, estimates of nucleated cell counts were derived. Clones were sequenced by immunoSEQ multiplex PCR, and TCRdb holds only the in-frame ones, with some missing. V and J calls and clone size follow that table, whereas D and trimming were derived from the DNA. The sample yields roughly 380,000 clones, about 89% seen once. The participants were between roughly 18 and 89 years old and came from about two dozen US areas. Assignment of participants to cohorts was predicated upon participant-reported clinical history.

This clonotype originated in a man aged 25-45 years who had recovered from COVID-19. The chain uses TRBV10-3 and TRBJ1-2; 7 nucleotides agree with TRBD1. Sequenced sample: PBMCs or T cells enriched from blood (not recorded which). CDR3 sequence reads: CAISESRDSGNYGYTF. The CDR3 DNA sequence: TGTGCCATCAGTGAGTCAAGGGACAGCGGGAACTATGGCTACACCTTC.